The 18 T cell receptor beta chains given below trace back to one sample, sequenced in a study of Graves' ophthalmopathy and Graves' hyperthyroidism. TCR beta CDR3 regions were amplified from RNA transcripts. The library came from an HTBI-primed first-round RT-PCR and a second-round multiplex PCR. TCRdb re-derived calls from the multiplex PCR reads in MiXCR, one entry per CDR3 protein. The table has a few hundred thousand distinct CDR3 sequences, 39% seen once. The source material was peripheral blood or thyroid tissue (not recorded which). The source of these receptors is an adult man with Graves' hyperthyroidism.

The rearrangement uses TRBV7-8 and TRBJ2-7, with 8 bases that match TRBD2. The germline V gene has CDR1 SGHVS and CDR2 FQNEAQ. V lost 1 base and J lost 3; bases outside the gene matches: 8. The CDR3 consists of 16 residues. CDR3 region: CASSLESGSGNYEQYF. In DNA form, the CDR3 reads TGTGCCAGCAGCTTAGAGAGCGGGAGTGGGAACTACGAGCAGTACTTC.

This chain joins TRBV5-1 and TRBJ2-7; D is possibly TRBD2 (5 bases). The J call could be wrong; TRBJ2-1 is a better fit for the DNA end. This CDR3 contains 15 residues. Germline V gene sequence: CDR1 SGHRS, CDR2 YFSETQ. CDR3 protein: CASSFGDKEADEQFF. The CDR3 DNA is TGCGCCAGCAGCTTTGGAGACAAGGAGGCTGATGAGCAGTTCTTC.

The CDR3 reads CASTTTGHFNSPLHF. CDR3 DNA sequence: TGCGCCAGCACTACAACGGGACATTTTAATTCACCCCTCCACTTT. The chain carries TRBV10-2 and TRBJ1-6; maybe TRBD1 (6 bases). From germline, CDR1 is WSHSY and CDR2 SAAADI. V gave up 7 bases and J gave up 6 bases, with 16 bases separating them. This CDR3 spans 15 amino acids.

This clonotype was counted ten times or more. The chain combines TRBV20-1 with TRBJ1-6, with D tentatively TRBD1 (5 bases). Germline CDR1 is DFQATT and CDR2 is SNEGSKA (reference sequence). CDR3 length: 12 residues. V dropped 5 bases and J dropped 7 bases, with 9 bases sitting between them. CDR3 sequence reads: CSAVTGNSPLHF. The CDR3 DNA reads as TGCAGTGCTGTTACAGGCAATTCACCCCTCCACTTT.

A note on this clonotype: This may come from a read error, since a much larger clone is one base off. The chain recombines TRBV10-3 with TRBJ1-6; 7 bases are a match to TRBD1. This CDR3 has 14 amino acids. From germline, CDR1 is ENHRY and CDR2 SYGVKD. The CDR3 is CASSDRAYNPPLHF. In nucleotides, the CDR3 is TGTGCCAGCAGCGACAGGGCCTATAATCCACCCCTCCACTTT.

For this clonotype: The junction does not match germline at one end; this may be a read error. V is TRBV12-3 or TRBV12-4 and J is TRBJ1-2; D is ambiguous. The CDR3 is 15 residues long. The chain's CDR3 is CASSFNGEGAYGYAF. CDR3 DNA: TGTGCCAGCAGTTTTAATGGGGAAGGCGCCTATGGCTACGCCTTC.

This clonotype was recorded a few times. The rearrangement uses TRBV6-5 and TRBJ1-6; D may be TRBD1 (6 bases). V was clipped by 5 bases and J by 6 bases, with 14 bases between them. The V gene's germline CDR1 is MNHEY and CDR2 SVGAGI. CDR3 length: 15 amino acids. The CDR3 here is CASSTETGTNSPLHF. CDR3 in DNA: TGTGCCAGCAGTACCGAAACAGGGACTAATTCACCCCTCCACTTT.

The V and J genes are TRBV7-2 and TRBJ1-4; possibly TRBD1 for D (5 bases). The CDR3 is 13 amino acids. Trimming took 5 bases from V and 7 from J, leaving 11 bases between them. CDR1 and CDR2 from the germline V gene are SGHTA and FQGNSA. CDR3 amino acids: CASSRKGREKLFF. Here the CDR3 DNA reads TGTGCCAGCAGCCGGAAGGGGCGTGAAAAACTGTTTTTT.

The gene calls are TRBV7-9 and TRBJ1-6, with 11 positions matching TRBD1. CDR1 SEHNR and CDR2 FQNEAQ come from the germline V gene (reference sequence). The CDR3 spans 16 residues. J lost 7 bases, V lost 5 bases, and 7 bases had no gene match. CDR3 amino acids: CASSIRTGGWNSPLHF. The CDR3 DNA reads TGTGCCAGCAGCATACGGACAGGGGGCTGGAATTCACCCCTCCACTTT.

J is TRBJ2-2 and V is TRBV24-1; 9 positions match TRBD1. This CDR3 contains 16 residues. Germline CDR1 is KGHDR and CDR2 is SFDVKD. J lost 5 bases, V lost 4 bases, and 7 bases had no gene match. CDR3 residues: CATSETGTGRTGELFF. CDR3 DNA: TGTGCCACCAGTGAGACCGGGACAGGGCGGACCGGGGAGCTGTTTTTT.

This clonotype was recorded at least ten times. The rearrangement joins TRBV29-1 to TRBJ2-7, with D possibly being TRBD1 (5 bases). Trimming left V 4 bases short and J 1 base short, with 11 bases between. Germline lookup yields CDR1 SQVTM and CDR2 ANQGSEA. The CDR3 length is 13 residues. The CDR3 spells CSVALGVSYEQYF. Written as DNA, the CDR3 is TGCAGCGTTGCCTTAGGGGTATCCTACGAGCAGTACTTC.

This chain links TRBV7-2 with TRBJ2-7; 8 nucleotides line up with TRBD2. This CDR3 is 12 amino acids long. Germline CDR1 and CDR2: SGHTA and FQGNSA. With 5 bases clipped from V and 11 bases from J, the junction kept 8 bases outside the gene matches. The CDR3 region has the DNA TGTGCCAGCAGCACGCCAGCGGGGGCTAAGTACTTC. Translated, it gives CASSTPAGAKYF.

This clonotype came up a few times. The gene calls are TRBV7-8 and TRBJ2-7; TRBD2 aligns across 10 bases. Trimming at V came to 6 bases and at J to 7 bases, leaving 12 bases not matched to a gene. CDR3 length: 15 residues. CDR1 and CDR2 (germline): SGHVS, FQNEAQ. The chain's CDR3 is CASRTSGRATHEQYF. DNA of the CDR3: TGTGCCAGCAGGACGAGCGGGAGGGCCACCCATGAGCAGTACTTC.

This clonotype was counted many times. CDR3 amino acids: CASSLGVAGVPEQYF. CDR3 DNA sequence: TGTGCCAGCAGCTTAGGCGTTGCGGGAGTTCCCGAGCAGTACTTC. V is TRBV7-2 and J is TRBJ2-7; TRBD2 matches at 7 bases. Per germline, CDR1 SGHTA and CDR2 FQGNSA. The CDR3 is 15 residues long. J lost 6 bases, V lost 1 base, and 9 bases had no gene match.

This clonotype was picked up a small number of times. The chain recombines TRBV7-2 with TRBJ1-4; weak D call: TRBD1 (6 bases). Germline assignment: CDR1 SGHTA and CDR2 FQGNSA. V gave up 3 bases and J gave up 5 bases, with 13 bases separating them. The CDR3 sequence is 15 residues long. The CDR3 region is CASSLARGGNEKLFF. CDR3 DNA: TGTGCCAGCAGCTTGGCCAGGGGAGGAAATGAAAAACTGTTTTTT. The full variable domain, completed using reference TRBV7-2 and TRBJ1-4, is GAGVSQSPSNKVTEKGKDVELRCDPISGHTALYWYRQSLGQGLEFLIYFQGNSAPDKSGLPSDRFSAERTGGSVSTLTIQRTQQEDSAVYLCASSLARGGNEKLFFGSGTQLSVL.

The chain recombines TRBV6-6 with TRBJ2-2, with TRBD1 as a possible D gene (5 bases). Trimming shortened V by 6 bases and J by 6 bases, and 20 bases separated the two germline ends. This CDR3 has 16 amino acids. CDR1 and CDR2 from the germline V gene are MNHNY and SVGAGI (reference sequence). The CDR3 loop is CASSPDGRWGAGELFF. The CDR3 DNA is TGTGCCAGCAGCCCGGACGGCAGATGGGGCGCCGGGGAGCTGTTTTTT.

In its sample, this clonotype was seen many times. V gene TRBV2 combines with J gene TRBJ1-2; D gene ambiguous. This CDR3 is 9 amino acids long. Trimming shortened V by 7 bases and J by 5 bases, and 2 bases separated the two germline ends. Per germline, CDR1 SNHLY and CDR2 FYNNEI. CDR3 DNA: TGTGCCAGCATTTATGGCTACACCTTC. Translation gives CASIYGYTF.

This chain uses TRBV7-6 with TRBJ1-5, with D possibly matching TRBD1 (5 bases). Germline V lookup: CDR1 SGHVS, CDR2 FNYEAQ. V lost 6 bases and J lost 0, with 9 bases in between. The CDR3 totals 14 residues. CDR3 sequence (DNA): TGTGCCAGCAGACGTGACAGTAGCAATCAGCCCCAGCATTTT. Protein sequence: CASRRDSSNQPQHF.